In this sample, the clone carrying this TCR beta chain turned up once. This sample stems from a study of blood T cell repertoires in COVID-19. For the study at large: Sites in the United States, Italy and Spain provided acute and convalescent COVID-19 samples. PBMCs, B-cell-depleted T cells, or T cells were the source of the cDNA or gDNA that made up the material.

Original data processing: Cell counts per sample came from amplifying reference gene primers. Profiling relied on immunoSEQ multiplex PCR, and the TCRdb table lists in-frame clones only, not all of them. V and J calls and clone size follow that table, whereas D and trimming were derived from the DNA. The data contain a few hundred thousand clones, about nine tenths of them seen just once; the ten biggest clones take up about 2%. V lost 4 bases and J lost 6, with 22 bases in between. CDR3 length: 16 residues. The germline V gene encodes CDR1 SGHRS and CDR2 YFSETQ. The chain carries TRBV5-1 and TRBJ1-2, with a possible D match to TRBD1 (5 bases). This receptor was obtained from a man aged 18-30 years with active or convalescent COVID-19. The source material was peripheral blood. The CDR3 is CASSNPSTVLRNGYTF. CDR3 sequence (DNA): TGCGCCAGCAGCAACCCGTCGACAGTTTTGAGAAATGGCTACACCTTC. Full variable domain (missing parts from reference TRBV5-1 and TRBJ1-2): KAGVTQTPRYLIKTRGQQVTLSCSPISGHRSVSWYQQTPGQGLQFLFEYFSETQRNKGNFPGRFSGRQFSNSRSEMNVSTLELGDSALYLCASSNPSTVLRNGYTFGSGTRLTVV.